The clone carrying this TCR beta chain was observed once. TCRdb re-called the reads with MiXCR, one entry per CDR3 protein. The sample lists more than 200,000 distinct CDR3 sequences; less than 9.5% were seen once. This sample was included in a study of T cell repertoires in cytomegalovirus infection. Study context: Public signatures in TCR beta pointed to CMV infection and matching HLA type.

Per the germline V gene, CDR1 is SGHRS and CDR2 is YFSETQ. The CDR3 covers 12 residues. The V and J ends lost 5 bases and 4 bases respectively, with 9 bases between them. The origin of this receptor is a human donor in good health (CMV status not recorded). Some clones in this sample may be carry-over from other donors' samples. V is TRBV5-1 and J is TRBJ2-5; no definite D call. Sequenced material: PBMCs. This chain's CDR3 is CASSESTETQYF. CDR3 sequence (DNA): TGCGCCAGCAGTGAGTCCACAGAGACCCAGTACTTC.